This T cell receptor beta chain was sequenced in a study of T cell responses to AZD1222 COVID-19 vaccine. The V and J ends lost 0 bases and 5 bases, in that order; junction bases with no gene match: 8. CDR3 length: 17 amino acids. Germline assignment: CDR1 LGHNA and CDR2 YNFKEQ. This table comes from immunoSEQ multiplex PCR, and its TCRdb copy is limited to in-frame clones, with some not included. This sample has about 120,000 clones, with roughly 90% found just once. This specimen was peripheral blood, taken on day 0 of AZD1222 vaccination. The gene calls are TRBV4-2 and TRBJ1-5; 9 bases are shared with TRBD1. The TCR originated in an adult in good health. The CDR3 DNA reads TGTGCCAGCAGCCAAGATAATTGGGGACAGGGCGATCAGCCCCAGCATTTT. It codes for CASSQDNWGQGDQPQHF.